Following are 3 T cell receptor beta chains from one sample sequenced in a study of CXCR3-negative and CXCR3-positive naive CD8 T cells. Through 5' RACE with UMI labels, the TRB cDNA libraries were prepared. TCRdb derives one entry per CDR3 protein from the 5' RACE reads, leaving out DNA. In all, the sample yields 150,000 or so distinct CDR3 sequences. The sequencing input was naive CXCR3- CD8+ T cells from blood. Subset given: CD45RO-CCR7+CD27+CD95- naive CD8+ T cells lacking CXCR3 (TNR3-). These receptors were obtained from a human donor in good health. Some clones in this sample may be carry-over from other donors' samples.

The CDR3 reads CASSPRGRHEQYF. The chain combines TRBV14 with TRBJ2-7. Germline V gene data show CDR1 as SGHDN and CDR2 as FVKESK. The CDR3 extends over 13 amino acids. Combining the CDR3 with reference TRBV14 and TRBJ2-7 gives the whole variable domain EAGVTQFPSHSVIEKGQTVTLRCDPISGHDNLYWYRRVMGKEIKFLLHFVKESKQDESGMPNNRFLAERTGGTYSTLKVQPAELEDSGVYFCASSPRGRHEQYFGPGTRLTVT.

The CDR3 reads CASSHPSSGANVLTF. The chain carries TRBV7-9 and TRBJ2-6. The CDR3 is 15 amino acids. Germline values: CDR1 SEHNR, CDR2 FQNEAQ (reference sequence).

The chain combines TRBV29-1 with TRBJ1-2. CDR1 SQVTM and CDR2 ANQGSEA come from the germline V gene. The CDR3 spans 11 residues. CDR3 sequence reads: CSVGFMHGYTF.